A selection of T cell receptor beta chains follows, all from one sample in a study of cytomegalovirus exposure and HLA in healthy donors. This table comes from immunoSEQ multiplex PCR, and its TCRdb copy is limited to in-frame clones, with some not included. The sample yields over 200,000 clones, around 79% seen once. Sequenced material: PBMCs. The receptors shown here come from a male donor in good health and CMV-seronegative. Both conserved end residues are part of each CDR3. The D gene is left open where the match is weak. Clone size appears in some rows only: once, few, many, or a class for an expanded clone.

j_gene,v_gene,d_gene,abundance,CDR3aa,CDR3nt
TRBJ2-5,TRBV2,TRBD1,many,CAVQGAGETQYF,TGTGCCGTACAGGGGGCGGGAGAGACCCAGTACTTC
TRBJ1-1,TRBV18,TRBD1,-,CASLPQGAATEAFF,TGTGCCAGCTTGCCCCAGGGGGCGGCAACTGAAGCTTTCTTT
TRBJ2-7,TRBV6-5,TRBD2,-,CASSYGGGSYEQYF,TGTGCCAGCAGTTATGGGGGAGGGAGCTACGAGCAGTACTTC
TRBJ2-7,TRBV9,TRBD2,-,CASSATSGGREQYF,TGTGCCAGCAGCGCGACTAGCGGGGGGCGCGAGCAGTACTTC
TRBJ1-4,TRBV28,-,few,CASSLVVIAEKLFF,TGTGCCAGCAGTTTAGTAGTCATCGCGGAAAAACTGTTTTTT
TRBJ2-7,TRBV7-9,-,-,CASSATPSYEQYF,TGTGCCAGCAGCGCAACCCCAAGCTACGAGCAGTACTTC
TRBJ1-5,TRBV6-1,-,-,CASSEVWGGGSQPQHF,TGTGCCAGCAGTGAAGTATGGGGTGGGGGGAGTCAGCCCCAGCATTTT
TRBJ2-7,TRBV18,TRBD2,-,CASSASSGRAFEQYF,TGTGCCAGCTCAGCTTCTAGCGGGAGGGCCTTCGAGCAGTACTTC
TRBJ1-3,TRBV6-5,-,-,CASSYMGSLVGNTIYF,TGTGCCAGCAGTTATATGGGGAGTCTGGTTGGAAACACCATATATTTT
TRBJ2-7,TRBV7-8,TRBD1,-,CASSRGGQVYEQYF,TGTGCCAGCAGCCGTGGGGGACAGGTCTACGAGCAGTACTTC
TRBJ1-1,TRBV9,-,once,CASSKTAVNTEAFF,TGTGCCAGCAGCAAGACAGCAGTGAACACTGAAGCTTTCTTT
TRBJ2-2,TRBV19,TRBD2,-,CASSIRLAETGELFF,TGTGCCAGTAGTATAAGGCTAGCGGAGACCGGGGAGCTGTTTTTT
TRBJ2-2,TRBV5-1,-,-,CATSPGEGLSIGELFF,TGCGCCACCTCCCCAGGAGAGGGCCTTTCCATCGGGGAGCTGTTTTTT
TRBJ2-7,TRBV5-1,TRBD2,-,CASSALAGGPSYEQYF,TGCGCCAGCAGCGCACTAGCGGGGGGGCCTTCCTACGAGCAGTACTTC
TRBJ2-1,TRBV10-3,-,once,CAIRSEGGRSNEQFF,TGTGCCATACGATCTGAGGGGGGGCGGAGCAATGAGCAGTTCTTC
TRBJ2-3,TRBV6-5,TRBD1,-,CASRGRTGVPDTQYF,TGTGCCAGCAGGGGGCGGACAGGAGTTCCAGATACGCAGTATTTT
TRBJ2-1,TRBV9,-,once,CASSDDRRSYNEQFF,TGTGCCAGCAGCGATGACAGACGGTCCTACAATGAGCAGTTCTTC
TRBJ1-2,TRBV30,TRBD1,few,CAWSQGARYGYTF,TGTGCCTGGAGTCAGGGGGCTCGGTATGGCTACACCTTC
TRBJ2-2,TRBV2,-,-,CAKGPRRRTGELFF,TGTGCCAAGGGCCCCCGGCGGAGGACCGGGGAGCTGTTTTTT
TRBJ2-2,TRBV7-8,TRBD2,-,CASSQGLAGEAGELFF,TGTGCCAGCAGCCAAGGCCTAGCGGGAGAGGCCGGGGAGCTGTTTTTT
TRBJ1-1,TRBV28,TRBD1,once,CASSLSGTVNTEAFF,TGTGCCAGCAGTTTATCCGGGACAGTGAACACTGAAGCTTTCTTT
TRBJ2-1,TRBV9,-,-,CASSVADFPNEQFF,TGTGCCAGCAGCGTAGCTGACTTCCCTAATGAGCAGTTCTTC
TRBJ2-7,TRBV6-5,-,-,CASSETTGYEQYF,TGTGCCAGCAGTGAAACGACGGGCTACGAGCAGTACTTC
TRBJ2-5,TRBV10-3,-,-,CAISEQWTQYF,TGTGCCATCAGTGAGCAGTGGACCCAGTACTTC